A single sample gave rise to the 25 T cell receptor beta chains below, sequenced in a study of synovial regulatory T cells in juvenile arthritis. The assay was immunoSEQ multiplex PCR, and TCRdb's table has in-frame clones only and misses some. Listed are roughly 1,400 clones; more than 20% falls within the top ten. Matched peripheral blood accompanied the synovial fluid taken from each patient with active arthritis. Input material: Treg cells from the synovium. The receptors stem from a donor younger than 35 with juvenile idiopathic arthritis.

CDR3 residues: CASSLDQGAYNSPLHF. This chain uses TRBV11-2 with TRBJ1-6; TCRdb gives TRBD1 as the D gene, but with no DNA this cannot be confirmed. The CDR3 has 16 amino acids. The nucleotide record is missing. The V gene's germline CDR1 is SGHAT and CDR2 FQNNGV.

The chain combines TRBV2 with TRBJ1-1; TCRdb designates TRBD1, a call that cannot be tested without DNA. Germline V CDR1 and CDR2: SNHLY, FYNNEI. The CDR3 is 12 residues long. The coding DNA is unavailable. This CDR3 is CASNDRYTEAFF.

This clone is called medium-sized based on its frequency. The CDR3 sequence: CASSPWGVTNYGYTF. The chain carries TRBV18 and TRBJ1-2. Germline lookup yields CDR1 KGHSH and CDR2 LQKENI. The CDR3 extends over 15 amino acids. This entry has no DNA.

The genes are TRBV18 and TRBJ2-1; TCRdb proposes TRBD2, but this gene call is untestable without DNA. This CDR3 has 16 residues. The DNA sequence is not available. Germline CDR1 reads KGHSH; CDR2 reads LQKENI. The CDR3 reads CASCYFPGGPTNEQFF.

Measured by frequency, this clone is medium-sized. The gene calls are TRBV27 and TRBJ2-2. This CDR3 contains 12 residues. The entry carries no DNA sequence. The germline gives CDR1 MNHEY, CDR2 SMNVEV (reference sequence). CDR3 sequence: CASSHPTGELFF.

In terms of frequency, this clone is medium-sized. This chain joins TRBV19 and TRBJ2-7; the D call of TRBD1 rests on TCRdb alone, since no DNA is present to check it. The CDR3 length is 16 residues. No DNA is recorded. Germline values: CDR1 LNHDA, CDR2 SQIVND (reference sequence). The CDR3 is CASSIADRVGSYEQYF.

This clone is medium-sized (0.01 to 0.1%) by frequency. This chain connects TRBV19 to TRBJ2-1; as DNA is missing, the TRBD1 call by TCRdb cannot be tested. The CDR3 is made up of 16 amino acids. Nucleotide data are not available. Germline CDR1 is LNHDA and CDR2 is SQIVND (reference sequence). CDR3 sequence reads: CASSIVAGTGTDEQFF.

The chain joins TRBV5-6 to TRBJ1-1. CDR3 length: 13 amino acids. No DNA has been recorded. Germline CDR1 SGHDT, CDR2 YYEEEE. CDR3 region: CASSSIGRREAFF. Combining the CDR3 with reference TRBV5-6 and TRBJ1-1 gives the whole variable domain DAGVTQSPTHLIKTRGQQVTLRCSPKSGHDTVSWYQQALGQGPQFIFQYYEEEERQRGNFPDRFSGHQFPNYSSELNVNALLLGDSALYLCASSSIGRREAFFGQGTRLTVV.

By frequency, this clone registers medium-sized. The rearrangement joins TRBV20-1 to TRBJ2-7. The CDR3 covers 11 residues. No DNA accompanies this entry. Germline V CDR1 and CDR2: DFQATT, SNEGSKA (reference sequence). CDR3 loop: CSARSVYEQYF.

According to its frequency, this clone is medium-sized. J is TRBJ1-3 and V is TRBV7-8. The germline V gene has CDR1 SGHVS and CDR2 FQNEAQ. This CDR3 has 14 residues. The coding DNA is unavailable. CDR3 region: CASSPRPSGNTIYF.

This clone is called medium-sized based on its frequency. This rearrangement joins TRBV6-6 to TRBJ2-7; without DNA, the TCRdb call of TRBD2 cannot be checked. CDR3 size: 14 residues. No DNA has been recorded. CDR1 MNHNY and CDR2 SVGAGI come from the germline V gene (reference sequence). The CDR3 sequence: CASSYKRGVYEQYF.

This clone registers medium-sized by frequency. This sequence joins TRBV27 and TRBJ2-7; TCRdb designates TRBD2, a call that cannot be tested without DNA. The CDR3 totals 13 residues. Nucleotide data are not available. Germline CDR1 and CDR2: MNHEY and SMNVEV (reference sequence). The chain's CDR3 is CASGPGNSYEQYF.

This clone shows up as medium-sized (0.01 to 0.1%) by frequency. The chain combines TRBV2 with TRBJ1-2. The CDR3 runs 13 residues. A DNA sequence was not provided. Looked up from germline, CDR1 is SNHLY and CDR2 is FYNNEI. CDR3 protein: CASSVRASYGYTF.

By frequency, this clone registers medium-sized (0.01 to 0.1%). V usage is TRBV18 and J usage is TRBJ2-2. The V gene's germline CDR1 is KGHSH and CDR2 LQKENI. The CDR3 covers 15 residues. No nucleotide data were recorded. The CDR3: CASSPPIYGAPELFF.

This clone registers large by frequency. The V gene is TRBV2, the J gene TRBJ2-4; the TCRdb call, TRBD1, lacks DNA for checking. This CDR3 comprises 16 residues. No nucleotide data were recorded. The germline V gene has CDR1 SNHLY and CDR2 FYNNEI. CDR3 protein: CASTPSRVRGVNIQYF.

V usage is TRBV11-2 and J usage is TRBJ2-7. The CDR3 length is 14 residues. Only the protein is available. Germline CDR1 reads SGHAT; CDR2 reads FQNNGV. The CDR3 spells CASSLLGGPYEQYF.

The chain combines TRBV5-4 with TRBJ2-7; the D call from TCRdb, TRBD1, cannot be confirmed without DNA. The CDR3 has 10 residues. No DNA is recorded. Germline CDR1 reads SGHNT; CDR2 reads YYREEE (reference sequence). This CDR3 is CASSWHEQYF.

By frequency, this clone registers medium-sized. The genes are TRBV4-3 and TRBJ1-1. The CDR3 is 15 residues long. DNA is not on record. From germline, CDR1 is LGHNA and CDR2 YSLEER. The CDR3 protein is CASSQGWDLQGEAFF.

V usage is TRBV5-3 and J usage is TRBJ2-7; checking the TCRdb D call of TRBD2 is not possible without DNA. Being an ORF, TRBV5-3 has a function that is uncertain. The CDR3 is 16 residues long. No DNA accompanies this entry. Here the CDR3 reads CARSRALLAGGGEQYF.

Frequency places this clone as medium-sized. The rearrangement uses TRBV4-2 and TRBJ2-3; the TCRdb D gene call, TRBD1, has no DNA to confirm it. The CDR3 length is 16 residues. The coding DNA is unavailable. Germline assignment: CDR1 LGHNA and CDR2 YNFKEQ. CDR3: CASSQDRGISTDTQYF.

In terms of frequency, this clone is medium-sized. V and J are TRBV4-1 and TRBJ2-3; TCRdb indicates TRBD2, and absent DNA this call remains unverified. Germline V CDR1 and CDR2: MGHRA, YSYEKL. This CDR3 has 13 amino acids. No DNA sequence was recorded. CDR3 loop: CASSSQESGKQYF.

This rearrangement joins TRBV15 to TRBJ1-2; TCRdb indicates TRBD1, and absent DNA this call remains unverified. The CDR3 consists of 12 residues. No DNA has been recorded. Germline CDR1 and CDR2: LNHNV and YYDKDF (reference sequence). The CDR3 spells CATSTHRQAYTF.

The gene calls are TRBV7-2 and TRBJ2-1; TCRdb returns TRBD2, unconfirmable since there is no DNA. Germline V gives CDR1 SGHTA, CDR2 FQGNSA. The CDR3 sequence is 16 residues long. No DNA sequence was recorded. CDR3 amino acids: CASRRGLAGGDNEQFF.

By frequency, this clone registers medium-sized. The chain recombines TRBV7-6 with TRBJ2-1; TCRdb designates TRBD2, a call that cannot be tested without DNA. CDR3 length equals 19 residues. No DNA accompanies this entry. Germline CDR1 is SGHVS and CDR2 is FNYEAQ. The CDR3 region is CASSRPGLAREWMYNEQFF. The whole variable domain, filled in from reference TRBV7-6 and TRBJ2-1, reads GAGVSQSPRYKVTKRGQDVALRCDPISGHVSLYWYRQALGQGPEFLTYFNYEAQQDKSGLPNDRFSAERPEGSISTLTIQRTEQRDSAMYRCASSRPGLAREWMYNEQFFGPGTRLTVL.

The V call is TRBV25-1, the J call TRBJ2-1; TCRdb reports TRBD1, a call that lacks DNA to check it against. This CDR3 spans 15 amino acids. No DNA accompanies this entry. The V gene's germline CDR1 is MGHDK and CDR2 SYGVNS. Here the CDR3 reads CASSDVGTGVYEQFF.